This T cell receptor (beta chain) was sequenced for a study of CD8 T cells in Susac syndrome. CDR1 is PRHDT and CDR2 is FYEKMQ in the germline V gene (reference sequence). The junction had 3 bases not matched to a gene; V was cut back by 5 bases and J by 5 bases. The CDR3 consists of 13 residues. About 0.5 to 1 ug RNA was reverse transcribed with random hexamers. MiXCR, applied by TCRdb to the immunoSEQ multiplex PCR reads, yields one record per CDR3 protein. Here the sample spans 110,000 or so distinct CDR3 sequences, about 90% being singletons. This clonotype occurred a few times. The source material was CD8+ T cells from PBMCs. The chain combines TRBV13 with TRBJ2-1; 7 nucleotides align to TRBD1. The receptor was isolated from a human donor in good health. CDR3 region: CASSLGQHNEQFF. In DNA, the CDR3 is TGTGCCAGCAGCCTGGGACAGCACAATGAGCAGTTCTTC.